A single sample is the source of the 2 T cell receptor beta chains below, sequenced in a study of blood T cell repertoires in COVID-19. Method: immunoSEQ multiplex PCR; TCRdb's copy keeps in-frame clones and lacks some. This table holds about 38,000 clones, just under 85% found once. Sample: peripheral blood. The source of these receptors is a man aged 50 to 59 with active COVID-19.

This clone was counted a few times. This chain uses TRBV5-1 with TRBJ2-1, with 7 nucleotides matching TRBD2. The J segment lost 1 base and the V segment lost 1 base, leaving 8 bases of the junction unmatched. The CDR3 consists of 17 residues. The germline gives CDR1 SGHRS, CDR2 YFSETQ. This chain's CDR3 is CASSLRGRGGSYNEQFF. CDR3 nucleotide sequence: TGCGCCAGCAGCTTGCGGGGCCGCGGGGGTTCCTACAATGAGCAGTTCTTC. The whole variable domain, remainder taken from reference TRBV5-1 and TRBJ2-1, is KAGVTQTPRYLIKTRGQQVTLSCSPISGHRSVSWYQQTPGQGLQFLFEYFSETQRNKGNFPGRFSGRQFSNSRSEMNVSTLELGDSALYLCASSLRGRGGSYNEQFFGPGTRLTVL.

The chain combines TRBV6-1 with TRBJ2-5; TRBD2 matches at 8 bases. This CDR3 is built from 18 residues. V lost 2 bases to trimming and J lost 5 bases; unmatched junction nucleotides: 16. CDR1 and CDR2 (germline): MNHNS, SASEGT. The CDR3 DNA is TGTGCCAGCAGTGAACTCTGGGTAGCGGGGACAAAACGGGAGACCCAGTACTTC. Its protein product is CASSELWVAGTKRETQYF.